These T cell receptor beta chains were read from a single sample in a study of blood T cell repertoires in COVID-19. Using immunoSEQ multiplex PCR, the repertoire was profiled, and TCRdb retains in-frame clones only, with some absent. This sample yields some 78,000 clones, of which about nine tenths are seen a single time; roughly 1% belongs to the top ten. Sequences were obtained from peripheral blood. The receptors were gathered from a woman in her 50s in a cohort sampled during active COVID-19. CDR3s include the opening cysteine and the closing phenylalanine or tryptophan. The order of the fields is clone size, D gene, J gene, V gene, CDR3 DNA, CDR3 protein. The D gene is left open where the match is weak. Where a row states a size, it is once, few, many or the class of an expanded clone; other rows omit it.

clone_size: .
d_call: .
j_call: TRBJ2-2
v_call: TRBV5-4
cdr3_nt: TGTGCCAGCAGCTTGGATCCGGGAGCGAACACCGGGGAGCTGTTTTTT
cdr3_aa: CASSLDPGANTGELFF

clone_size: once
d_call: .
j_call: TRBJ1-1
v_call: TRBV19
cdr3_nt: TGTGCCAGTGGACTAGCGGGAGGCACTGAAGCTTTCTTT
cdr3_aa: CASGLAGGTEAFF

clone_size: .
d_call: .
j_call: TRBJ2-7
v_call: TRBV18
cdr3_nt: TGTGCCAGCTCACCAAGAGGGCTCGATCTTGAGGAGCAGTACTTC
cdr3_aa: CASSPRGLDLEEQYF

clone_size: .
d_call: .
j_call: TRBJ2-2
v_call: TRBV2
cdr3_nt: TGTGCCAGCACGAAGGCCAGGACCGGGGAGCTGTTTTTT
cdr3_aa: CASTKARTGELFF

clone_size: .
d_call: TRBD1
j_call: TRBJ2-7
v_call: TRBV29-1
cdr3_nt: TGCAGCGTTGAGGTTCGGGACAGGGGTGTTGAGCAGTACTTC
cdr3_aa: CSVEVRDRGVEQYF

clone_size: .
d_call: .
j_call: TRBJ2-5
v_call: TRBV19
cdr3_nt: TGTGCCAGTAGTAAGCAAGCACCCCAAGAGACCCAGTACTTC
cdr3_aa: CASSKQAPQETQYF

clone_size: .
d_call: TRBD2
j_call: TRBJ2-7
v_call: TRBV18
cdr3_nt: TGTGCCAGCTCAACAACTAGCGGGAGGGCCGGTTACGAGCAGTACTTC
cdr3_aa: CASSTTSGRAGYEQYF

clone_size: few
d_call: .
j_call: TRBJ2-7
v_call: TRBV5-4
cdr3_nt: TGTGCCTTTTCCCTACAGGGAATCTACGAGCAGTACTTC
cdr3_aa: CAFSLQGIYEQYF

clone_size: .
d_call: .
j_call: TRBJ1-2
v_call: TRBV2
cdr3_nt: TGTGCCAGTTCTCAACAGGACGCTAACTATGGCTACACCTTC
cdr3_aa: CASSQQDANYGYTF

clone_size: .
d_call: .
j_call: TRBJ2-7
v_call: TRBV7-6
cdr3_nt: TGTGCCAGCAGCTTAACGGGAGACTACGAGCAGTACTTC
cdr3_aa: CASSLTGDYEQYF

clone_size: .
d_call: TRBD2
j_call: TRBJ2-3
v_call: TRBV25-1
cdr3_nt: TGTGCCAGCAGTCCGACTAGCGGGAGTGGCACAGATACGCAGTATTTT
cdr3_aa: CASSPTSGSGTDTQYF

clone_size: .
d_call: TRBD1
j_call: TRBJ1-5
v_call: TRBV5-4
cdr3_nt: TGTGCCAGCAGCCTGGACAGGGGGATTGGGGTAGGGGCCCAGCATTTT
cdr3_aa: CASSLDRGIGVGAQHF

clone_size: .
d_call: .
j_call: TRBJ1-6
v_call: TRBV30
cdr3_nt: TGTGCCTGGAGTAGGTTGAGGTCACCCCTCCACTTT
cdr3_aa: CAWSRLRSPLHF

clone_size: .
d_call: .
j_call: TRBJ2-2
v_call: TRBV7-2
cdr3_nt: TGTGCCAGCAGCTTTCTGCAGGGCCCCGGGGAGCTGTTTTTT
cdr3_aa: CASSFLQGPGELFF

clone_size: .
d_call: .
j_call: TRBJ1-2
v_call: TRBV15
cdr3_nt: TGTGCCACCAGCAGAGCCACAACACAGGGAAAAAACTATGGCTACACCTTC
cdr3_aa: CATSRATTQGKNYGYTF

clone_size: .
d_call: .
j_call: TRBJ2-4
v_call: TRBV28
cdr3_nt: TGTGCCAGCAGTTCCCCGGACATTCAGTACTTC
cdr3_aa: CASSSPDIQYF

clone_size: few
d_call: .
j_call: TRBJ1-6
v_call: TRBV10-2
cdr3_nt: TGCGCCAGCAGTGAGTCCAGGGCAGATAATTCACCCCTCCACTTT
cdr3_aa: CASSESRADNSPLHF

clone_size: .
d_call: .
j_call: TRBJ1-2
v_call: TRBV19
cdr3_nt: TGTGCCAGTAGTGAACAAGCCGAGGGCTATGGCTACACCTTC
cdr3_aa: CASSEQAEGYGYTF

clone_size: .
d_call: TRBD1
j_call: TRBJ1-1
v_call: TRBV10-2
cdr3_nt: TGCGCCAGCACGGGACAGTCCGCTGAAGCTTTCTTT
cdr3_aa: CASTGQSAEAFF

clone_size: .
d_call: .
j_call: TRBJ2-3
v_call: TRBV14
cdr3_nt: TGTGCCAGCAGCCAATTGAGCGGACGAGATACGCAGTATTTT
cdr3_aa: CASSQLSGRDTQYF

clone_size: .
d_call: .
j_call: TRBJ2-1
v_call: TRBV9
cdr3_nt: TGTGCCAGCAGCGTAGACCCAGTCTACAATGAGCAGTTCTTC
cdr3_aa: CASSVDPVYNEQFF

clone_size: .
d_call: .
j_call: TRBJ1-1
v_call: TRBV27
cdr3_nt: TGTGCCAGCAGTTTTTCTATCCAGGTGAACACTGAAGCTTTCTTT
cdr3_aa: CASSFSIQVNTEAFF

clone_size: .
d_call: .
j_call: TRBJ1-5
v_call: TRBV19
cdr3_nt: TGTGCCAGTAGTAAGGGACAAGGCTATAGCAATCAGCCCCAGCATTTT
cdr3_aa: CASSKGQGYSNQPQHF

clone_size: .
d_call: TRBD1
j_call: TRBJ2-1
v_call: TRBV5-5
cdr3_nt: TGTGCCAGCAGCTTGGAAGGGGGCTCTACTTACAATGAGCAGTTCTTC
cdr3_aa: CASSLEGGSTYNEQFF

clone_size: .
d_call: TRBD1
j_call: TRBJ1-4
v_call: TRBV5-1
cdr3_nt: TGCGCCAGCGGAAGGACAGGGGCAACTAATGAAAAACTGTTTTTT
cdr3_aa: CASGRTGATNEKLFF

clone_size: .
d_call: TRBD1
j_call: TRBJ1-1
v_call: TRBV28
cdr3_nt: TGTGCCAGCAGTTACGGGACAGGGGTCACTGAAGCTTTCTTT
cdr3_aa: CASSYGTGVTEAFF

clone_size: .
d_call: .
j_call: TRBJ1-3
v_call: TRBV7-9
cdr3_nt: TGTGCCAGCAGCTTAGTAGGCGGGACCTCTGGAAACACCATATATTTT
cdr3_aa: CASSLVGGTSGNTIYF

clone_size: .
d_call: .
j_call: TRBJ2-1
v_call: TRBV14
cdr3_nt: TGTGCCAGCAGCCCTCTGGGCCCAATCTACAATGAGCAGTTCTTC
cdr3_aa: CASSPLGPIYNEQFF

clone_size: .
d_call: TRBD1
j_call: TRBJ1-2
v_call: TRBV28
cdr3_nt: TGTGCCATCTTGACAGGGGAGGACGTGGGCTATGGCTACACCTTC
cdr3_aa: CAILTGEDVGYGYTF

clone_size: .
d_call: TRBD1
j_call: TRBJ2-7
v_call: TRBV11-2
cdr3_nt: TGTGCCAGCAGCTTGACAGGGGGCTACGAGCAGTACTTC
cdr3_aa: CASSLTGGYEQYF

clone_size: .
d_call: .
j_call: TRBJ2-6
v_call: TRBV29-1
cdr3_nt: TGCAGCGTCACTCCCGGAGCTGGGGCCAACGTCCTGACTTTC
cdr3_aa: CSVTPGAGANVLTF

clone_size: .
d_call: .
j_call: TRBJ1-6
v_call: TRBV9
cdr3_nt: TGTGCCAGCAGCGCCCGGGGGGGGAGTGATAATTCACCCCTCCACTTT
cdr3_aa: CASSARGGSDNSPLHF

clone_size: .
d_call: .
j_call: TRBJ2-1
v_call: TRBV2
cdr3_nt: TGTGCCAGCGACAGGACGGCTTACAATGAGCAGTTCTTC
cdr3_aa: CASDRTAYNEQFF

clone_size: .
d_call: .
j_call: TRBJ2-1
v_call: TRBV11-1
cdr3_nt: TGTGCCAGCAGCTTAGGGGGCGGCCCCTACAATGAGCAGTTCTTC
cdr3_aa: CASSLGGGPYNEQFF

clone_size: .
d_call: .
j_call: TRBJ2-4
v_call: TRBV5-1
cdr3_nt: TGCGCCAGCAGCCCCCAGGGGCCGTCGGCCAAAAACATTCAGTACTTC
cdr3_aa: CASSPQGPSAKNIQYF

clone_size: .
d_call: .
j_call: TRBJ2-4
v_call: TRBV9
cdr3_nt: TGTGCCAGCAGCGTAGCCTGGGCGGCGGGTGCCAAAAACATTCAGTACTTC
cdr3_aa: CASSVAWAAGAKNIQYF

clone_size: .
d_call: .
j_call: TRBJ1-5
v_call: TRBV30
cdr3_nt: TGTGCCTGGTCGGACAGCCCCAATCAGCCCCAGCATTTT
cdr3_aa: CAWSDSPNQPQHF

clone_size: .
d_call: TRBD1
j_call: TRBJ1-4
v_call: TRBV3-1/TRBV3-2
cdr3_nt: TGTGCCAGCAGCCACCGGACAGGGGGTATTACTAATGAAAAACTGTTTTTT
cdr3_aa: CASSHRTGGITNEKLFF

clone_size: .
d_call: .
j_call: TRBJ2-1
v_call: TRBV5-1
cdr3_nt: TGCGCCAGCAGCTGGGTAGCGGAATCCTACAATGAGCAGTTCTTC
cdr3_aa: CASSWVAESYNEQFF

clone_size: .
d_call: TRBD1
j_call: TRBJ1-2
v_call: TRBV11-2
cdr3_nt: TGTGCCAGCAGCGCCAGGGACAGGGGGCTCCGTTATAACTATGGCTACACCTTC
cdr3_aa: CASSARDRGLRYNYGYTF

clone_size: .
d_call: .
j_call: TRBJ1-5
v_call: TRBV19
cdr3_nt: TGTGCCAGTAGTAATAGGGGCGCCAATCAGCCCCAGCATTTT
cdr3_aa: CASSNRGANQPQHF

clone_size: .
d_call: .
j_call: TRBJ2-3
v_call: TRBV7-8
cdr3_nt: TGTGCCAGCAGCTTATCGGGACGGGGGGATACGCAGTATTTT
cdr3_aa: CASSLSGRGDTQYF

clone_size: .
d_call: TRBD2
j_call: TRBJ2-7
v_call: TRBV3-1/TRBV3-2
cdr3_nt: TGTGCCAGCAGCCAAGATCCCGGTAGCGGGAGCTACGAGCAGTACTTC
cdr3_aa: CASSQDPGSGSYEQYF

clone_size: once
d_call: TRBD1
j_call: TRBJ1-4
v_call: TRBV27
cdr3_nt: TGTGCCAGCAGTTCAGGGGGAGTGGATGAAAAACTGTTTTTT
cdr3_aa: CASSSGGVDEKLFF

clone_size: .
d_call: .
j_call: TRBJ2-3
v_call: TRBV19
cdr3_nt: TGTGCCAGTAGTTCCGGGGATACGCAGTATTTT
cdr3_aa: CASSSGDTQYF

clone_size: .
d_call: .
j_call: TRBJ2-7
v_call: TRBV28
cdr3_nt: TGTGCCAGCAGCTCAGGGGACGGGGCGCCCCGGGGAGAGCAGTACTTC
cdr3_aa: CASSSGDGAPRGEQYF

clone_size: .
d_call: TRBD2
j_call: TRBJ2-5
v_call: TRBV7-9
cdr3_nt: TGTGCCAGCGGGACTAGCGGGTACCAAGAGACCCAGTACTTC
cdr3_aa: CASGTSGYQETQYF

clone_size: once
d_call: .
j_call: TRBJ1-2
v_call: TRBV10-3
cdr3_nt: TGTGCCATCAGTGATGAGGTAAGAACCCCCAGGCGGGCTGGCTACACCTTC
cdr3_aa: CAISDEVRTPRRAGYTF

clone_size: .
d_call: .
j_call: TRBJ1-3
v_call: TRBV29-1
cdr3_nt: TGCAGCGCCCTCCCGGGGGGAAGAGACGGAAACACCATATATTTT
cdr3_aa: CSALPGGRDGNTIYF

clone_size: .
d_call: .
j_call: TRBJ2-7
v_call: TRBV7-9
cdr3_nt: TGTGCCAGCAGCTTAATCACGGACGAGCAGTACTTC
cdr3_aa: CASSLITDEQYF

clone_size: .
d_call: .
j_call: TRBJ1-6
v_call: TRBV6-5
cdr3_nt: TGTGCCAGCAGTTACTCGCGACAGCGTGATTCACCCCTCCACTTT
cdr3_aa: CASSYSRQRDSPLHF

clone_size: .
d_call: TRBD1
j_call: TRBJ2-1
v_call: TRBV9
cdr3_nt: TGTGCCAGCAACCGTCAGGGGGCTCGGGAGCAGTTCTTC
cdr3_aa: CASNRQGAREQFF